The clone carrying this T cell receptor (beta chain) qualifies as medium-sized. This sample stems from a study of spatial heterogeneity in lung cancer. TCR cDNA molecules each carried a unique molecular identifier. TCRdb ran MiXCR on the 5' RACE reads and lists one entry per CDR3 protein. This sample carries more than 12,000 distinct CDR3 sequences, 11% of them seen once, and the ten largest clones take about 35%. The J segment lost 4 bases and the V segment lost 2 bases, leaving 5 bases of the junction unmatched. CDR3 length: 15 residues. In germline, CDR1 is SGHRS, CDR2 YFSETQ. The sample's time point: sample taken at primary tumor resection. Tumor, nontumor lung or frozen PBMC supplied whole RNA, sequenced without sorting.

The material was PBMCs, obtained at surgery. The TCR sequence derives from a female donor with early-stage non-small cell lung cancer. The chain recombines TRBV5-1 with TRBJ2-1; TRBD2 agrees at 8 bases. CDR3 sequence: CASSFSSGSYNEQFF. For the CDR3, the DNA is TGCGCCAGCAGCTTTTCTAGCGGGTCTTACAATGAGCAGTTCTTC.